This T cell receptor beta chain was captured in a study of CD8 T cells in ankylosing spondylitis. Findings of the study overall: Clones tied to disease were said to be significantly enriched in matched ankylosing spondylitis synovial fluid. Disease-linked clones bore a CD8+ phenotype, appearing relatively rarely in peripheral blood. A TCR beta motif of eight or nine highly homologous variants seemed to mark ankylosing spondylitis blood.

The authors made TCR beta libraries by quantitative 5'-RACE with molecular barcodes. TCRdb re-called the 5' RACE reads with MiXCR, one entry per CDR3 protein. The sample lists approximately 150,000 distinct CDR3 sequences, 8.5% to 10% occurring once. The V gene's germline CDR1 is DFQATT and CDR2 SNEGSKA (reference sequence). Trimming pared 0 bases from V and 2 bases from J, leaving 14 bases between. The CDR3 consists of 15 residues. In this sample, this clonotype turned up many times. Its specificity is unknown. The clonotype comes from a female donor with ankylosing spondylitis or in good health (not recorded which). The sample was blood, either unsorted or a sorted T cell fraction (not recorded which). This chain uses TRBV20-1 with TRBJ2-7; a possible D gene is TRBD2 (6 bases). The CDR3 sequence is CSARDLEGIPYEQYF. The CDR3 DNA reads TGCAGTGCTAGAGATCTGGAGGGAATCCCCTACGAGCAGTACTTC.